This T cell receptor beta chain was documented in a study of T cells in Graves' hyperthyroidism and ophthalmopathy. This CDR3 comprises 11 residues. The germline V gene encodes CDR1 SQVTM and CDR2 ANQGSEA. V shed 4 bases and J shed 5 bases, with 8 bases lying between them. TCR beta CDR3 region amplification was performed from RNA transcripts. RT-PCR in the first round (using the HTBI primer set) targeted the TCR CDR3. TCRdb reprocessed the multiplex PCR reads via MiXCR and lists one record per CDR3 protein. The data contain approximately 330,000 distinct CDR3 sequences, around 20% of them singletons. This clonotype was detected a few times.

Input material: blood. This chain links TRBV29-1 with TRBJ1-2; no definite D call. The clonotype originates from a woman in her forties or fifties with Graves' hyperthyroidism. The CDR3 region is CSVVPSYGYTF. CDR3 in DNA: TGCAGCGTTGTCCCGTCGTATGGCTACACCTTC.